A single sample gave rise to the 10 T cell receptor beta chains below, sequenced in a study of blood T cell repertoires in COVID-19. Method: immunoSEQ multiplex PCR; TCRdb's copy keeps in-frame clones and lacks some. The table has fewer than 95,000 clones, 74% seen once. Sequencing input: peripheral blood. These receptors were obtained from a man in his 70s with COVID-19, enrolled during active disease.

The rearrangement joins TRBV6-5 to TRBJ1-2, with D maybe TRBD1 (6 bases). Germline V gene sequence: CDR1 MNHEY, CDR2 SVGAGI. Trimming pared 6 bases from V and 0 bases from J, leaving 11 bases between. CDR3 length equals 14 residues. Here the CDR3 reads CASRTGLSNYGYTF. The CDR3 DNA follows: TGTGCCAGCAGGACAGGTTTATCTAACTATGGCTACACCTTC.

This clone was counted only a few times. The V gene is TRBV9, the J gene TRBJ1-5; D ambiguous. The V end was cut by 0 bases, the J end by 2 bases, with 9 bases between. The CDR3 extends over 15 amino acids. Germline loops: CDR1 SGDLS, CDR2 YYNGEE. CDR3 sequence: CASSVGGLGNQPQHF. CDR3 nucleotides: TGTGCCAGCAGCGTAGGTGGGCTTGGCAATCAGCCCCAGCATTTT.

The chain has TRBV6-2 or TRBV6-3 and TRBJ1-6; 9 bases line up with TRBD1. V was pared by 4 bases and J by 9 bases, with 22 bases of the junction left unmatched. The CDR3 covers 20 residues. The germline CDR1 and CDR2 sequences are MNHEY and SVGEGT. Written as DNA, the CDR3 is TGTGCCAGCAGTTTCGCGAGAACTCCGGGACAGGGTATTTGGAGTTCACCCCTCCACTTT. Its protein product is CASSFARTPGQGIWSSPLHF.

CDR3 protein: CASRGGHNLNTIYF. In DNA form, the CDR3 reads TGTGCCAGCAGAGGGGGACACAACCTCAACACCATATATTTT. This chain connects TRBV6-5 to TRBJ1-3, with D maybe TRBD1 (6 bases). The V gene's germline CDR1 is MNHEY and CDR2 SVGAGI. V lost 6 bases, J lost 7 bases, and 16 bases lay in between. The CDR3 is made up of 14 amino acids.

The chain has TRBV4-1 and TRBJ2-7, with 7 bases fitting TRBD2. Unmatched junction bases numbered 18, after V lost 3 bases and J lost 4 bases. The CDR3 runs 18 residues. Germline CDR1 reads MGHRA; CDR2 reads YSYEKL. The DNA of the CDR3 is TGCGCCAGCAGCCAGCAATATCACGTTTCTAGCGGTATATACGAGCAGTACTTC. Protein sequence: CASSQQYHVSSGIYEQYF.

The rearrangement links TRBV5-6 to TRBJ2-7, with 14 bases that match TRBD2. Looked up from germline, CDR1 is SGHDT and CDR2 is YYEEEE. The CDR3 sequence is 18 residues long. The junction had 12 bases not matched to a gene; V was cut back by 4 bases and J by 3 bases. CDR3 loop: CASSPRTSGRRLGYEQYF. The DNA for the CDR3 is TGTGCCAGCAGCCCGAGGACTAGCGGGAGGAGATTGGGCTACGAGCAGTACTTC. Looking up the rest from reference TRBV5-6 and TRBJ2-7 gives the full variable domain: DAGVTQSPTHLIKTRGQQVTLRCSPKSGHDTVSWYQQALGQGPQFIFQYYEEEERQRGNFPDRFSGHQFPNYSSELNVNALLLGDSALYLCASSPRTSGRRLGYEQYFGPGTRLTVT.

The chain joins TRBV5-1 to TRBJ2-3, with TRBD2 matching over 9 bases. This CDR3 spans 16 amino acids. Germline values: CDR1 SGHRS, CDR2 YFSETQ. The J segment lost 4 bases and the V segment lost 4 bases, leaving 10 bases of the junction unmatched. CDR3 sequence (DNA): TGCGCCAGCAGCGATATGGCCAGCGGGAGGTCAGATACGCAGTATTTT. It specifies CASSDMASGRSDTQYF.

The rearrangement uses TRBV7-3 and TRBJ2-1; the D gene is possibly TRBD1 (6 bases). CDR1 is SGHTA, CDR2 FQGTGA, per germline. With 3 bases removed from V and 0 bases from J, the gap between germline ends came to 6 bases. The CDR3 sequence is 14 residues long. CDR3 region: CASSLDSSYNEQFF. The CDR3 DNA reads TGTGCCAGCAGCTTGGACAGCTCCTACAATGAGCAGTTCTTC.

Points on this clone: The junction departs from germline at one end; a sequencing error may be responsible. The rearrangement uses TRBV4-3 and TRBJ2-7, with D perhaps matching TRBD2 (5 bases). Germline-derived CDR1 and CDR2 are LGHNA and YSLEER. The CDR3 has 13 residues. Written as DNA, the CDR3 is TGCGCCAGCAGCCAAGAGGTGGCTAGCCGAGTTAACTTC. Translated: CASSQEVASRVNF.

V is TRBV10-3 and J is TRBJ2-7; 8 bases agree with TRBD1. The germline CDR1 and CDR2 sequences are ENHRY and SYGVKD. CDR3 size: 15 residues. V lost 4 bases and J lost 0; bases outside the gene matches: 5. CDR3 sequence reads: CAISVGQGSSYEQYF. The CDR3 nucleotides read TGTGCCATCAGTGTAGGACAGGGCAGCTCCTACGAGCAGTACTTC.